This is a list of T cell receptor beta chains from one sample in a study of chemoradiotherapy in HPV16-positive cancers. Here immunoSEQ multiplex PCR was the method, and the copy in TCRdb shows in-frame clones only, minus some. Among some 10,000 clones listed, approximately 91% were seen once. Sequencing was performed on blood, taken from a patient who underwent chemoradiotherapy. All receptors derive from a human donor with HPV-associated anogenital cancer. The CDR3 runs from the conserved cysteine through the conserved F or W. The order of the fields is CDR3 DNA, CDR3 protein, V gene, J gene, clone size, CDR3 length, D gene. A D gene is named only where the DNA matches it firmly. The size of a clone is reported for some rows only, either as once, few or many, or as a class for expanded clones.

CDR3nt: TGTGCCAGCAGCCCTCCGGCCCCTCTCTCCTACAATGAGCAGTTCTTC
CDR3aa: CASSPPAPLSYNEQFF
v_gene: TRBV5-6
j_gene: TRBJ2-1
abundance: NA
len: 16
d_gene: NA

CDR3nt: TGTGCCAGCAGCACGGGACAGATTAGCAATCAGCCCCAGCATTTT
CDR3aa: CASSTGQISNQPQHF
v_gene: TRBV5-8
j_gene: TRBJ1-5
abundance: NA
len: 15
d_gene: TRBD1

CDR3nt: TGTGCCAGCAGTGGACTAGCGGGGGTTGGTAGAGATACGCAGTATTTT
CDR3aa: CASSGLAGVGRDTQYF
v_gene: TRBV2
j_gene: TRBJ2-3
abundance: NA
len: 16
d_gene: TRBD2

CDR3nt: TGCAGTGCCCGCCGCGAAGGCTACACCTTC
CDR3aa: CSARREGYTF
v_gene: TRBV20-1
j_gene: TRBJ1-2
abundance: NA
len: 10
d_gene: NA

CDR3nt: TGTGCCAGCAGCTCTCCGGGGAGTATGAGGTCCTACAATGAGCAGTTCTTC
CDR3aa: CASSSPGSMRSYNEQFF
v_gene: TRBV13
j_gene: TRBJ2-1
abundance: once
len: 17
d_gene: NA

CDR3nt: TGTGCCAGTAGTGTGACCTCTGGGGCCAACGTCCTGACTTTC
CDR3aa: CASSVTSGANVLTF
v_gene: TRBV19
j_gene: TRBJ2-6
abundance: NA
len: 14
d_gene: NA

CDR3nt: TGTGCCAGCAGTTCTGGATGGGGTCACACAGATACGCAGTATTTT
CDR3aa: CASSSGWGHTDTQYF
v_gene: TRBV7-6
j_gene: TRBJ2-3
abundance: NA
len: 15
d_gene: NA

CDR3nt: TGCGCCAGCAGCTTCGGGGATACCGGGGAGCTGTTTTTT
CDR3aa: CASSFGDTGELFF
v_gene: TRBV5-1
j_gene: TRBJ2-2
abundance: NA
len: 13
d_gene: NA

CDR3nt: TGTGCCAGCAGTTATGGGGGACAGGGTAACTATGGCTACACCTTC
CDR3aa: CASSYGGQGNYGYTF
v_gene: TRBV6-5
j_gene: TRBJ1-2
abundance: NA
len: 15
d_gene: TRBD1

CDR3nt: TGCGCCAGCAGCCCCGGGGGCAGGGGGAGAAGGGGTCAGCCCCAGCATTTT
CDR3aa: CASSPGGRGRRGQPQHF
v_gene: TRBV4-1
j_gene: TRBJ1-5
abundance: NA
len: 17
d_gene: TRBD1

CDR3nt: TGTGCCACCCTCCGGTCGGGACTCATAAACACTGAAGCTTTCTTT
CDR3aa: CATLRSGLINTEAFF
v_gene: TRBV6-6
j_gene: TRBJ1-1
abundance: NA
len: 15
d_gene: NA

CDR3nt: TGTGCCAGCAGCTCTCCGTGGACTAGCGCCCACGAGCAGTACTTC
CDR3aa: CASSSPWTSAHEQYF
v_gene: TRBV11-3
j_gene: TRBJ2-7
abundance: NA
len: 15
d_gene: TRBD2

CDR3nt: TGCGCCAGCAGCCAAGAAATCGTAGGGGACTACGAGCAGTACTTC
CDR3aa: CASSQEIVGDYEQYF
v_gene: TRBV4-1
j_gene: TRBJ2-7
abundance: NA
len: 15
d_gene: NA